This entry features one TCR beta chain sequence. Its antigen is not known. TCRdb's table, derived via immunoSEQ multiplex PCR, lists solely in-frame clones and lacks some. The sample holds about 120,000 clones, about nine tenths seen once. These data are taken from a study of T cell clones after liver transplantation. Study details: Pre-transplant mixed lymphocyte reactions yielded third-party-reactive TCRbeta sequences as comparators for graft-donor-reactive sequences. Three of the eight recipients were HCV-positive; the rest had non-autoimmune, non-viral transplant indications.

Germline V gene sequence: CDR1 MDHEN, CDR2 SYDVKM. This CDR3 is built from 15 residues. V dropped 9 bases and J dropped 7; count of bases not matched to a gene: 16. Findings and limits, study-wide: Circulating graft-donor-reactive CD4 TCRbeta sequences fell significantly post-transplant in 5 of 8 subjects. Donor-reactive sequences fell more than third party-reactive ones, suggesting partial deletion.

This sample comprised CD4+ T cells from blood, obtained 12 months after liver transplant. The clonotype originates from a human patient who received a liver transplant. The graft donor may have contributed some T cells. This chain connects TRBV28 to TRBJ2-7, with 9 bases identical to TRBD2. The CDR3 sequence: CARGLHLAGCYEQYF. The CDR3 DNA reads as TGTGCCAGGGGGCTGCATCTAGCGGGATGCTATGAGCAGTACTTC. Full variable domain (rest looked up from reference TRBV28 and TRBJ2-7): DVKVTQSSRYLVKRTGEKVFLECVQDMDHENMFWYRQDPGLGLRLIYFSYDVKMKEKGDIPEGYSVSREKKERFSLILESASTNQTSMYLCARGLHLAGCYEQYFGPGTRLTVT.